This T cell receptor (beta chain) was obtained from a study of T cells in Graves' hyperthyroidism and ophthalmopathy. Regarding the study as a whole: Researchers found most expanded thyroid clonotypes above 0.001 in blood as well. A model of 13 V-J pairs discriminated ophthalmopathy from stable hyperthyroidism.

Each diagnosis drew on symptoms, thyroxine, TRAb, thyroid ultrasound and orbital computed tomography findings. Cells are PBMCs isolated from roughly 10 ml of fresh blood. The TCR beta CDR3 regions underwent amplification using RNA transcripts as the source. The HTBI set primed first-round TCR CDR3 RT-PCR. TCRdb called the multiplex PCR reads again in MiXCR, with one record for every CDR3 protein. The table lists some 500,000 distinct CDR3 sequences, roughly 16% of them singletons. In its sample, this clonotype was seen many times. The antigen is not known. The receptor comes from a woman under 40 with Graves' ophthalmopathy. Sequencing was performed on blood.

This CDR3 reads CSARGAAGGAYF. As DNA, the CDR3 is TGCAGTGCTCGGGGGGCCGCAGGGGGTGCGTACTTC. J is TRBJ2-7 and V is TRBV20-1, with D perhaps TRBD1 or TRBD2 (7 bases each). CDR1 is DFQATT and CDR2 is SNEGSKA in the germline V gene (reference sequence). Trimming pared 5 bases from V and 12 bases from J, leaving 20 bases between. This CDR3 has 12 residues.